Presented here are 29 T cell receptor beta chains from one specimen sequenced in a study of Ad26.COV2.S vaccination and SARS-CoV-2 variants listed by TCRdb under 2021. Libraries were built with the immunoSEQ multiplex PCR assay. Imported from immuneACCESS, the table was reduced by TCRdb to in-frame sequences with V and J called. These copies leave out some clones; in studies compared against another copy, an unresolved V gene accounts for under half, and the cause of the remainder is not known. The sample profile shows approximately 300,000 clones; around 84% of them were found once. 1.5% to 2.5% of the sample belongs to the ten largest clones. What this sample's treatment or condition label stands for: 15 to 20 received Ad26.COV2.S at low or high dose, single or two shots; several received placebo; per-sample allocation not given. For vaccine and placebo recipients, the sequenced repertoires came from samples collected on day 63 after the first injection.

Source: peripheral blood, taken in a trial of Ad26.COV2.S vaccine versus placebo. The receptors were gathered from a person between 18 and 59 years old who received the Ad26.COV2.S COVID-19 vaccine or a placebo.

The rearrangement links TRBV2 to TRBJ1-1, with 7 nucleotides matching TRBD1. Germline loops: CDR1 SNHLY, CDR2 FYNNEI. Unmatched junction bases numbered 5, after V lost 7 bases and J lost 0 bases. The CDR3 sequence is 14 residues long. CDR3 sequence reads: CASIQGEVNTEAFF. In nucleotides, the CDR3 is TGTGCCAGCATCCAGGGGGAGGTGAACACTGAAGCTTTCTTT.

The rearrangement links TRBV5-6 to TRBJ2-5; D might be TRBD1 or TRBD2, each matching 6 bases. The V and J ends lost 0 bases and 5 bases respectively, with 14 bases between them. Germline CDR1 is SGHDT and CDR2 is YYEEEE. The CDR3 runs to 15 residues. This chain's CDR3 is CASSLALGGIETQYF. The CDR3 nucleotides are TGTGCCAGCAGCTTGGCCCTGGGGGGCATCGAGACCCAGTACTTC.

The CDR3 sequence is CAWTDSSGGNTEAFF. The CDR3 DNA reads as TGTGCCTGGACCGACTCAAGCGGGGGGAACACTGAAGCTTTCTTT. The genes are TRBV30 and TRBJ1-1, with D possibly matching TRBD1 (5 bases). From germline, CDR1 is GTSNPN and CDR2 SVGIG (reference sequence). Deletions cut 4 bases from V and 1 base from J, with 16 bases between. The CDR3 sequence is 15 residues long.

V gene TRBV30 combines with J gene TRBJ1-4, with D perhaps TRBD1 (5 bases). The CDR3 length is 15 residues. The V gene lost 2 bases and the J gene lost 7 bases, with 17 bases spanning the gap. CDR1 is GTSNPN and CDR2 is SVGIG in the germline V gene (reference sequence). The CDR3 reads CAWSPSRTISEKLFF. CDR3 coding DNA: TGTGCCTGGAGTCCCTCAAGGACAATTAGTGAAAAACTGTTTTTT. Full variable domain (remainder filled in from reference TRBV30 and TRBJ1-4): SQTIHQWPATLVQPVGSPLSLECTVEGTSNPNLYWYRQAAGRGLQLLFYSVGIGQISSEVPQNLSASRPQDRQFILSSKKLLLSDSGFYLCAWSPSRTISEKLFFGSGTQLSVL.

The J gene is TRBJ1-5, the V gene TRBV28; D unclear. V gave up 7 bases and J gave up 5 bases, with 12 bases separating them. Germline V gives CDR1 MDHEN, CDR2 SYDVKM. This CDR3 region has 13 residues. CDR3 residues: CASIGGGHQPQHF. CDR3 sequence (DNA): TGTGCCAGCATCGGCGGCGGGCATCAGCCCCAGCATTTT.

The chain recombines TRBV30 with TRBJ1-4; TRBD1 matches 10 bases. Trimming took 1 base from V and 7 from J; bases not matched to a gene: 0. Germline V gene data show CDR1 as GTSNPN and CDR2 as SVGIG (reference sequence). The CDR3 is 13 residues long. The CDR3 nucleotides are TGTGCCTGGAGTGGGGACAGGGGTGAAAAACTGTTTTTT. Translating gives CAWSGDRGEKLFF.

The chain has TRBV15 and TRBJ2-3, with D unclear. V was trimmed by 0 bases and J by 3 bases, leaving 4 bases between them. The V gene's germline CDR1 is LNHNV and CDR2 YYDKDF (reference sequence). The CDR3 runs to 13 residues. The CDR3 is CATSRDITDTQYF. CDR3 in DNA: TGTGCCACCAGCAGAGATATAACAGATACGCAGTATTTT.

This chain joins TRBV9 and TRBJ2-3; D is possibly TRBD2 (7 bases). This CDR3 spans 15 amino acids. CDR1 is SGDLS, CDR2 YYNGEE, per germline. The germline V and J ends were trimmed by 3 bases and 4 bases, with 15 bases remaining between them. The CDR3 sequence is CASSEGGPYADTQYF. CDR3 sequence (DNA): TGTGCCAGCAGCGAGGGGGGGCCTTACGCAGATACGCAGTATTTT.

The chain recombines TRBV6-6 with TRBJ2-3; no reliable D call. The CDR3 covers 14 residues. The germline V gene has CDR1 MNHNY and CDR2 SVGAGI (reference sequence). V lost 6 bases and J 2 bases, leaving 12 bases between the germline ends. The CDR3 is CASRPLPSTDTQYF. As DNA, the CDR3 is TGTGCCAGCAGGCCACTTCCTTCCACAGATACGCAGTATTTT.

The chain couples TRBV5-5 to TRBJ1-3; tentatively, D is TRBD1 (5 bases). Trimming left V 0 bases short and J 1 base short, with 8 bases between. This CDR3 has 15 residues. Looked up from germline, CDR1 is SGHKS and CDR2 is YYEKEE (reference sequence). CDR3 nucleotide sequence: TGTGCCAGCAGCTTGGAGGGACGATCTGGAAACACCATATATTTT. Its translation is CASSLEGRSGNTIYF.

This clone has just one count. The V call is TRBV19, the J call TRBJ1-1; D perhaps matches TRBD1 (5 bases). Per the germline V gene, CDR1 is LNHDA and CDR2 is SQIVND (reference sequence). V lost 3 bases and J lost 3, with 11 bases in between. This CDR3 has 14 residues. The CDR3 is CASSILGRDTEAFF. CDR3 in DNA: TGTGCCAGTAGTATTCTGGGGCGGGACACTGAAGCTTTCTTT.

V usage is TRBV10-2 and J usage is TRBJ1-1; D gene uncertain. Trimming left V 4 bases short and J 1 base short, with 7 bases between. CDR1 WSHSY and CDR2 SAAADI come from the germline V gene. This CDR3 is built from 13 residues. This CDR3 reads CASSAQENTEAFF. For the CDR3, the DNA is TGCGCCAGCAGTGCGCAGGAGAACACTGAAGCTTTCTTT.

V and J are TRBV11-2 and TRBJ1-4; the D gene is possibly TRBD1 (6 bases). V was trimmed by 5 bases and J by 8 bases, leaving 21 bases between them. Looked up from germline, CDR1 is SGHAT and CDR2 is FQNNGV. The CDR3 is 16 amino acids. The CDR3 DNA is TGTGCCAGCAGCCCCACCAGGGGAGGGATGAACGAAAAACTGTTTTTT. Its translation is CASSPTRGGMNEKLFF.

This chain joins TRBV6-5 and TRBJ2-1; no reliable D call. Germline V gene sequence: CDR1 MNHEY, CDR2 SVGAGI. V lost 4 bases to trimming and J lost 10 bases, with 14 bases between them. The CDR3 totals 13 residues. The CDR3, as DNA: TGTGCCAGCAGTTCTCCCGGACCCGGGGAGCAGTTCTTC. As protein: CASSSPGPGEQFF.

V and J are TRBV27 and TRBJ1-2, with D uncertain. From germline, CDR1 is MNHEY and CDR2 SMNVEV (reference sequence). V gave up 2 bases and J gave up 0 bases, with 10 bases separating them. The length of the CDR3 is 15 residues. CDR3 amino acids: CASSLRAGANYGYTF. In DNA form, the CDR3 reads TGTGCCAGCAGTTTAAGGGCCGGAGCTAACTATGGCTACACCTTC.

The gene calls are TRBV27 and TRBJ1-4; TRBD1 might be the D (5 bases). Between the trimmed V and J ends, which lost 8 bases and 8 bases, there was a span of 12 bases. Germline V gene lookup returns CDR1 MNHEY and CDR2 SMNVEV (reference sequence). The CDR3 covers 12 residues. The CDR3 DNA follows: TGTGCCAGCGGGAGGGGAAGCGAAAAACTGTTTTTT. Encoded protein: CASGRGSEKLFF. The variable domain in full, completed from reference TRBV27 and TRBJ1-4, reads EAQVTQNPRYLITVTGKKLTVTCSQNMNHEYMSWYRQDPGLGLRQIYYSMNVEVTDKGDVPEGYKVSRKEKRNFPLILESPSPNQTSLYFCASGRGSEKLFFGSGTQLSVL.

The rearrangement uses TRBV5-6 and TRBJ1-3; D gene ambiguous. Per germline, CDR1 SGHDT and CDR2 YYEEEE. V shed 4 bases and J shed 0 bases, with 8 bases lying between them. The length of the CDR3 is 14 residues. The CDR3 sequence: CASSHFYSGNTIYF. In nucleotides, the CDR3 is TGTGCCAGCAGCCACTTCTACTCTGGAAACACCATATATTTT.

V is TRBV6-1 and J is TRBJ2-2; D might be TRBD1 (6 bases). Germline-derived CDR1 and CDR2 are MNHNS and SASEGT. The germline V and J ends were trimmed by 1 base and 8 bases, with 20 bases remaining between them. There are 17 residues in the CDR3. The DNA for the CDR3 is TGTGCCAGCAGTGAAGGGGTCGGGCAGGGGATAGCAGGGGAGCTGTTTTTT. Protein product: CASSEGVGQGIAGELFF.

This sequence joins TRBV5-4 and TRBJ2-5; D may be TRBD2 (6 bases). V lost 4 bases, J lost 5 bases, and 12 bases lay in between. The CDR3 extends over 13 amino acids. The germline CDR1 and CDR2 sequences are SGHNT and YYREEE (reference sequence). In DNA form, the CDR3 reads TGTGCCAGCAGCCCAACGGCGGGGGAGACCCAGTACTTC. It encodes CASSPTAGETQYF.

This clone occurred once. V is TRBV5-4 and J is TRBJ2-5; TRBD1 agrees at 8 bases. J gave up 1 base and V 4 bases, and 3 bases lay outside the gene matches. CDR1 and CDR2 from the germline V gene are SGHNT and YYREEE (reference sequence). The CDR3 contains 14 residues. The DNA of the CDR3 is TGTGCCAGCAGCCAAACAGGGGGCCAAGAGACCCAGTACTTC. This encodes CASSQTGGQETQYF.

The chain combines TRBV5-4 with TRBJ1-4, with D possibly TRBD1 on 5 matching bases. This CDR3 has 16 amino acids. Looked up from germline, CDR1 is SGHNT and CDR2 is YYREEE (reference sequence). V was trimmed by 4 bases and J by 1 base, leaving 14 bases between them. DNA for the CDR3: TGTGCCAGCAGCCCTGGGACCCACGGAACTAATGAAAAACTGTTTTTT. This gives the protein CASSPGTHGTNEKLFF.

Details on this clone: The sample contains more than one DNA sequence encoding this CDR3. V and J are TRBV7-3 and TRBJ1-1, with D tentatively TRBD1 (5 bases). CDR1 is SGHTA, CDR2 FQGTGA, per germline. V was clipped by 2 bases and J by 5 bases, with 12 bases between them. This CDR3 comprises 14 residues. The CDR3 DNA reads as TGTGCCAGCAGCTTACAAGGGGCGGGGACTGAAGCTTTCTTT. It translates to CASSLQGAGTEAFF.

The CDR3 protein is CASTHSGQGSETQYF. DNA for the CDR3: TGCGCCAGCACGCACTCGGGACAGGGGTCGGAGACCCAGTACTTC. The chain is built from TRBV5-1 and TRBJ2-5; 10 bases agree with TRBD1. V trimming: 6 bases; J trimming: 5 bases; junction bases outside the gene matches: 10. Germline lookup yields CDR1 SGHRS and CDR2 YFSETQ. This CDR3 has 15 amino acids.

This chain joins TRBV6-1 and TRBJ1-5; D not resolved. Per germline, CDR1 MNHNS and CDR2 SASEGT. V was clipped by 5 bases and J by 1 base, with 6 bases between them. The CDR3 loop spans 13 amino acids. The CDR3 protein is CASSSPSNQPQHF. CDR3 nucleotides: TGTGCCAGCAGTTCACCGAGCAATCAGCCCCAGCATTTT.

This rearrangement joins TRBV3-1 (or the pseudogene TRBV3-2) to TRBJ1-6, with D maybe TRBD1 (5 bases). CDR1 LGHDT and CDR2 YNNKEL come from the germline V gene (reference sequence). CDR3 length equals 14 residues. V lost 4 bases and J lost 8, with 12 bases in between. CDR3 protein: CASSLNWGDSPLHF. The CDR3 DNA reads as TGTGCCAGCAGCCTGAACTGGGGGGATTCACCCCTCCACTTT.

J is TRBJ2-5 and V is TRBV9, with D perhaps matching TRBD2 (6 bases). Trimming shortened V by 0 bases and J by 0 bases, and 18 bases separated the two germline ends. The CDR3 runs to 18 residues. Germline-derived CDR1 and CDR2 are SGDLS and YYNGEE. The CDR3 spells CASSVATGVERYQETQYF. As DNA, the CDR3 is TGTGCCAGCAGCGTAGCTACGGGGGTGGAAAGGTACCAAGAGACCCAGTACTTC.

Written as DNA, the CDR3 is TGTGCCAGCCAAAGCGGGTTCTCCACAGATACGCAGTATTTT. Its protein is CASQSGFSTDTQYF. The chain couples TRBV6-5 to TRBJ2-3; perhaps TRBD2 as D (6 bases). This CDR3 comprises 14 residues. Germline CDR1 and CDR2: MNHEY and SVGAGI. V was clipped by 8 bases and J by 2 bases, with 14 bases between them.

The chain's CDR3 is CASGHPRSGYTF. In DNA form, the CDR3 reads TGTGCTAGTGGCCACCCCCGCTCCGGCTACACCTTC. The rearrangement uses TRBV12-5 and TRBJ1-2; D is ambiguous. Germline V CDR1 and CDR2: LGHNT, FRNRAP. This CDR3 is built from 12 residues. V was cut by 6 bases and J by 8 bases, with 13 bases left in between.

The genes are TRBV10-3 and TRBJ2-3; 10 positions agree with TRBD1. J lost 4 bases, V lost 6 bases, and 1 base had no gene match. CDR3 length equals 13 residues. Germline V gene sequence: CDR1 ENHRY, CDR2 SYGVKD. CDR3 nucleotides: TGTGCCATCAGCGGACAGGGGGCAGATACGCAGTATTTT. Encoded protein: CAISGQGADTQYF.